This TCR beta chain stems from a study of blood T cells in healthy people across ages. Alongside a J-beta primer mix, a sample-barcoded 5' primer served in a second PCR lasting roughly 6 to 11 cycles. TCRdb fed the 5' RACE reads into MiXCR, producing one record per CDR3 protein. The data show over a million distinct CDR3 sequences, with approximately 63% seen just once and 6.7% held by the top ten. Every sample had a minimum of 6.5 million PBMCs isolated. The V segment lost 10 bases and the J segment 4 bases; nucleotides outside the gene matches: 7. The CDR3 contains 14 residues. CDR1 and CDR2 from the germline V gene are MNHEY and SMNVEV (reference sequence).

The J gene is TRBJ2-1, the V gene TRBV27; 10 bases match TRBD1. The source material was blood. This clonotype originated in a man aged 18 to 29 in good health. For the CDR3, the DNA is TGTGCCACCGCGACAGGGGGCGCTTACAATGAGCAGTTCTTC. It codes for CATATGGAYNEQFF.